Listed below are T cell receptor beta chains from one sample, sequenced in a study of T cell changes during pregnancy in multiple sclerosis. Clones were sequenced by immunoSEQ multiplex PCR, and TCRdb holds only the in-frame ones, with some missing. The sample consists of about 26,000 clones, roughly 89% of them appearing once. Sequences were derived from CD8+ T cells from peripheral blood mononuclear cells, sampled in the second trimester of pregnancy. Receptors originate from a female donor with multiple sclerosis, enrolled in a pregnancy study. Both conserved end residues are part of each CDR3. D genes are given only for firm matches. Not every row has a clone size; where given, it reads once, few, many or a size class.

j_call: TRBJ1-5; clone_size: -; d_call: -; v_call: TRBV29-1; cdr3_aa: CSVGGDSNQPQHF; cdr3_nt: TGCAGCGTTGGGGGGGACTCCAATCAGCCCCAGCATTTT
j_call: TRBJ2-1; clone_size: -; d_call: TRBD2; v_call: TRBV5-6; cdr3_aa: CASNGGGVTYNEQFF; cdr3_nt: TGTGCCAGCAACGGGGGGGGCGTCACCTACAATGAGCAGTTCTTC
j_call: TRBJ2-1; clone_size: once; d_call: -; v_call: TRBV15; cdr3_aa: CATTPRGSNYNEQFF; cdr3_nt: TGTGCCACCACCCCTCGGGGTTCAAACTACAATGAGCAGTTCTTC
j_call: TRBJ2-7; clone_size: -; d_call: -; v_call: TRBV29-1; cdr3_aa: CSVVQGGEQYF; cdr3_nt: TGCAGCGTTGTGCAGGGTGGCGAGCAGTACTTC
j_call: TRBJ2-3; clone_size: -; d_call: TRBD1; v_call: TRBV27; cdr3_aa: CASSLSTGTGVDTQYF; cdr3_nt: TGTGCCAGCAGTTTATCGACGGGGACAGGGGTTGATACGCAGTATTTT
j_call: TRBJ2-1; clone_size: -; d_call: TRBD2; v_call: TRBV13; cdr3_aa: CASSLTSGSSYNEQFF; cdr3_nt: TGTGCCAGCAGCTTAACTAGCGGCAGCTCCTACAATGAGCAGTTCTTC
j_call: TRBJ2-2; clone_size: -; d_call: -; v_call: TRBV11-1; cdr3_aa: CASSLSTRELFF; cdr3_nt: TGTGCCAGCAGCTTATCTACCAGGGAGCTGTTTTTT
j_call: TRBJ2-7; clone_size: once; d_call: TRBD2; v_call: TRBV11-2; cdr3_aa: CASSLGNPLSLAGEDEQYF; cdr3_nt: TGTGCCAGCAGCTTAGGGAACCCACTTTCACTAGCGGGAGAGGACGAGCAGTACTTC
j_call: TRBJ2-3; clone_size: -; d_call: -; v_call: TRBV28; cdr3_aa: CASRPTEEDTQYF; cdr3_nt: TGTGCCAGCAGGCCTACTGAGGAAGATACGCAGTATTTT
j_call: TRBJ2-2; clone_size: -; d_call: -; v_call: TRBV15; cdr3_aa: CATSRDGNRWAGELFF; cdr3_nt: TGTGCCACCAGCAGAGACGGGAATAGGTGGGCCGGGGAGCTGTTTTTT
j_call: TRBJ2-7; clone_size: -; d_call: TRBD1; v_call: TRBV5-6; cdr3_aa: CASSPRTGKVYEQYF; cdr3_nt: TGTGCCAGCAGCCCTCGGACAGGGAAAGTCTACGAGCAGTACTTC
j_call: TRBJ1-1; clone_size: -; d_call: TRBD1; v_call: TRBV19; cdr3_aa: CASSIWDRGNTEAFF; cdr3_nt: TGTGCCAGTAGTATTTGGGACAGGGGAAACACTGAAGCTTTCTTT
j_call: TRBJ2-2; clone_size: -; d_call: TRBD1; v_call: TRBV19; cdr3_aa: CASTLGQGIGELFF; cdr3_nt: TGTGCCAGTACCTTGGGACAGGGTATCGGGGAGCTGTTTTTT
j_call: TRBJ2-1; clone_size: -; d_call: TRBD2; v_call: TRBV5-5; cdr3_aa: CASSLGLAGIQFF; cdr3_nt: TGTGCCAGCAGCTTGGGACTAGCGGGAATACAGTTCTTC
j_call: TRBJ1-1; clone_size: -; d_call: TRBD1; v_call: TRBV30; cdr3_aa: CAWSDPDRGNTEAFF; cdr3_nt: TGTGCCTGGAGTGATCCAGACAGGGGGAACACTGAAGCTTTCTTT
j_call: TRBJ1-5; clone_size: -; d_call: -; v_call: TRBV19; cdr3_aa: CASIRRGGQPQHF; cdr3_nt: TGTGCCAGTATCAGGAGGGGAGGTCAGCCCCAGCATTTT
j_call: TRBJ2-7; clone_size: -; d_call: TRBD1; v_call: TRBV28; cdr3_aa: CASRPGQGEGWQQYF; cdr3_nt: TGTGCCAGCAGACCCGGGCAGGGGGAAGGCTGGCAGCAGTACTTC
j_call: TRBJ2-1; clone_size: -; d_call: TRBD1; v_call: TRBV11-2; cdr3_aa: CASSPTGARGNEQFF; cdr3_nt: TGTGCCAGCAGTCCGACAGGGGCCCGGGGCAATGAGCAGTTCTTC
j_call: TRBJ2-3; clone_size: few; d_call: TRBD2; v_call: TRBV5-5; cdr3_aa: CASSPGPGTSGRTDTQYF; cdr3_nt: TGTGCCAGCAGCCCTGGTCCCGGGACTAGCGGGAGAACAGATACGCAGTATTTT
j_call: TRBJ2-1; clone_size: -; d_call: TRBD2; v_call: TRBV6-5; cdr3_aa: CASSSSGAQPYNEQFF; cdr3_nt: TGTGCCAGCAGTTCTAGCGGAGCCCAGCCCTACAATGAGCAGTTCTTC
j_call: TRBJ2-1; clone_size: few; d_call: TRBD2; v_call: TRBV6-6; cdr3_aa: CASSTSGGYNEQFF; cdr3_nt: TGTGCCAGCAGTACTAGCGGGGGCTACAATGAGCAGTTCTTC
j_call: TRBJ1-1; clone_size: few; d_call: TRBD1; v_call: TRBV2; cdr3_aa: CASSESTGGTEAFF; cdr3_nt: TGTGCCAGCAGTGAAAGTACAGGGGGCACTGAAGCTTTCTTT
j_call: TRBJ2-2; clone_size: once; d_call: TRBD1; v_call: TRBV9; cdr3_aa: CASSPRDRSNTGELFF; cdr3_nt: TGTGCCAGCAGCCCGCGGGACAGGTCGAACACCGGGGAGCTGTTTTTT
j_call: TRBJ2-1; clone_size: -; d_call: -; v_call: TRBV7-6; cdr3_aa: CASSLVGEQFF; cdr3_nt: TGTGCCAGCAGCTTAGTCGGTGAGCAGTTCTTC
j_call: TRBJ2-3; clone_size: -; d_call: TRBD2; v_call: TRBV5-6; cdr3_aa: CASSFGLAGNTDTQYF; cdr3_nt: TGTGCCAGCAGCTTCGGACTAGCGGGTAACACAGATACGCAGTATTTT
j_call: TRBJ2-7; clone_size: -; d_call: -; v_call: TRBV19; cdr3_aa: CATRDTSYEQYF; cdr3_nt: TGTGCCACAAGGGACACTTCGTACGAGCAGTACTTC
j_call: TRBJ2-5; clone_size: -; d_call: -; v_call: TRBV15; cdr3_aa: CATSRVGGGVETQYF; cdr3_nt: TGTGCCACCAGCAGAGTAGGAGGGGGCGTAGAGACCCAGTACTTC